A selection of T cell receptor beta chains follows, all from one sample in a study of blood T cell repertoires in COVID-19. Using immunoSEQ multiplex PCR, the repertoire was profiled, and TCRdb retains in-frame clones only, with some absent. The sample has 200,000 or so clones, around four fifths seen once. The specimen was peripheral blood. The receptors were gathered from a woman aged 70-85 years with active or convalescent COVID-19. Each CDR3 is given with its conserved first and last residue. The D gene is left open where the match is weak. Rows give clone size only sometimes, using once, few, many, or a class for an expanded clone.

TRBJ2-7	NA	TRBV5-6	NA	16	CASSLMGASTVYEQYF	TGTGCCAGCAGCTTGATGGGGGCCTCTACTGTCTACGAGCAGTACTTC
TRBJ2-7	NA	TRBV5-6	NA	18	CASSLLGSSEHEGDEQYF	TGTGCCAGCAGCTTGTTGGGAAGTTCGGAACACGAGGGGGACGAGCAGTACTTC
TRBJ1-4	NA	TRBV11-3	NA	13	CATTGMTNEKLFF	TGTGCCACCACAGGGATGACTAATGAAAAACTGTTTTTT
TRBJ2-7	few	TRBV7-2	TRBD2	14	CASNSGSGNPEQYF	TGTGCCAGCAATAGCGGGAGTGGTAATCCCGAGCAGTACTTC
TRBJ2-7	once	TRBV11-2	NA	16	CASSPTAGGITYEQYF	TGTGCCAGCAGCCCGACAGCTGGCGGGATAACCTACGAGCAGTACTTC
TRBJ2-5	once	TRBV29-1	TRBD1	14	CSANLRQGFETQYF	TGCAGCGCCAACCTCCGACAGGGGTTTGAGACCCAGTACTTC
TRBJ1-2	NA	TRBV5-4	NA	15	CASSPQQGVTYGYTF	TGTGCCAGCAGCCCTCAACAGGGAGTAACCTATGGCTACACCTTC
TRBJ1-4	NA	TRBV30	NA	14	CAWAGSPAGEKLFF	TGTGCCTGGGCGGGGAGTCCTGCTGGTGAAAAACTGTTTTTT
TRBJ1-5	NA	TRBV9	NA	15	CASSVGGGANQPQHF	TGTGCCAGCAGCGTAGGGGGGGGTGCCAATCAGCCCCAGCATTTT
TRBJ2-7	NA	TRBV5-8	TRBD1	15	CASSLTRGRPYEQYF	TGTGCCAGCAGCTTGACCAGGGGGCGGCCCTACGAGCAGTACTTC
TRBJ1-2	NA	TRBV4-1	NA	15	CASSQRLGGSGGYTF	TGCGCCAGCAGCCAACGTTTGGGAGGCTCGGGTGGCTACACCTTC
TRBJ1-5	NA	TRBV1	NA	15	CTSSQGGTGNQPQHF	TGCACCAGCAGCCAAGGAGGGACAGGCAATCAGCCCCAGCATTTT
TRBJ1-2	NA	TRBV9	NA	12	CASSPQIGGYTF	TGTGCCAGCAGCCCCCAAATCGGGGGCTACACCTTC
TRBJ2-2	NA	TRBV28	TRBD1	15	CASSVTGWDTGELFF	TGTGCCAGCAGTGTGACAGGGTGGGACACCGGGGAGCTGTTTTTT
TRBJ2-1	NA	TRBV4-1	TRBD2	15	CASSREGRVFGEQFF	TGCGCCAGCAGCCGGGAGGGCAGGGTTTTCGGGGAGCAGTTCTTC
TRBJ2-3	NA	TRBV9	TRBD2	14	CASSTTTSGEAQYF	TGTGCCAGCAGCACTACGACTAGCGGTGAGGCGCAGTATTTT
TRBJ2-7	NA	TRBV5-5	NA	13	CASSLDRTYEQYF	TGTGCCAGCAGCTTGGACAGAACCTACGAGCAGTACTTC
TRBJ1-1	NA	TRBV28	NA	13	CASSFRQGAEAFF	TGTGCCAGCAGTTTTCGGCAGGGCGCTGAAGCTTTCTTT
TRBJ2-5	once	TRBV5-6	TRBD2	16	CASSSTSGTSGGTQYF	TGTGCCAGCAGCTCAACTTCCGGGACTAGCGGCGGGACCCAGTACTTC
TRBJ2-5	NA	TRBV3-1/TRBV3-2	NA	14	CASSLGGFKETQYF	TGTGCCAGCAGCCTAGGGGGATTCAAAGAGACCCAGTACTTC
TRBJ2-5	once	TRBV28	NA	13	CASSSTGLPRRYF	TGTGCCAGCAGCTCCACTGGACTCCCTCGGCGGTACTTC
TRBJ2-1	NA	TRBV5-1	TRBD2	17	CASSLGLATSSYNEQFF	TGCGCCAGCAGCTTGGGACTAGCCACGAGCTCCTACAATGAGCAGTTCTTC
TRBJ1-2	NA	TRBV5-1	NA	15	CASSLTVPGVDGYTF	TGCGCCAGCAGCTTGACAGTGCCGGGGGTTGATGGCTACACCTTC
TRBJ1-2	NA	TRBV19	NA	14	CASSMGQVNYGYTF	TGTGCCAGTAGTATGGGGCAGGTGAACTATGGCTACACCTTC
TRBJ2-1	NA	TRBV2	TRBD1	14	CASKDRPSYNEQFF	TGTGCCAGTAAGGACAGGCCCTCCTACAATGAGCAGTTCTTC
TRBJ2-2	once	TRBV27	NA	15	CASRTHGKPNGELFF	TGTGCCAGCAGGACTCACGGAAAGCCTAACGGGGAGCTGTTTTTT